The 15 T cell receptor beta chains in this list originate from one sample, sequenced in a study of T cells in localized non-small cell lung cancer. Repertoires were generated with immunoSEQ multiplex PCR, while TCRdb's copy carries only in-frame clones and drops some. This table holds tens of thousands of clones, around 90% found once. The sample was peripheral blood, taken before any cancer treatment. Every receptor here comes from a man aged 35 to 70 with stage I squamous cell lung carcinoma.

This clone was recorded once. The J gene is TRBJ1-6, the V gene TRBV19; D possibly corresponds to TRBD1 (5 bases). V shed 3 bases and J shed 10 bases, with 10 bases lying between them. CDR3 length equals 13 residues. CDR1 and CDR2 (germline): LNHDA, SQIVND (reference sequence). CDR3 DNA sequence: TGTGCCAGTAGTATGCAGGGCGGGTCACCCCTCCACTTT. Translated, it gives CASSMQGGSPLHF.

V usage is TRBV10-3 and J usage is TRBJ1-5, with a weak D call TRBD1 (6 bases). The V and J ends lost 4 bases and 3 bases respectively, with 13 bases between them. This CDR3 is built from 15 residues. Germline assignment: CDR1 ENHRY and CDR2 SYGVKD. The CDR3 DNA sequence: TGTGCCATCAGTGTGCAACAGGGACCCAATCAGCCCCAGCATTTT. Translation gives CAISVQQGPNQPQHF.

J is TRBJ2-2 and V is TRBV5-1; tentative D call: TRBD2 (5 bases). Per the germline V gene, CDR1 is SGHRS and CDR2 is YFSETQ. CDR3 length: 16 residues. The V and J ends lost 1 base and 5 bases respectively, with 15 bases between them. CDR3 protein: CASSLSTGVETGELFF. CDR3 bases: TGCGCCAGCAGCTTGTCAACCGGGGTCGAGACCGGGGAGCTGTTTTTT.

V gene TRBV6-1 combines with J gene TRBJ2-7; TRBD2 agrees at 11 bases. CDR1 is MNHNS and CDR2 is SASEGT in the germline V gene. V trimming: 8 bases; J trimming: 1 base; junction bases outside the gene matches: 4. This CDR3 is built from 14 residues. CDR3 nucleotides: TGTGCCAGCCGACTAGCGGGACCTTCCTACGAGCAGTACTTC. Its protein is CASRLAGPSYEQYF.

This clone was seen just once. V gene TRBV28 combines with J gene TRBJ2-5; 9 bases are shared with TRBD1. Per the germline V gene, CDR1 is MDHEN and CDR2 is SYDVKM. The CDR3 consists of 13 residues. The ends lost 5 bases at V and 5 bases at J; junction bases unmatched: 3. This CDR3 reads CASSLGQGETQYF. The CDR3 region has the DNA TGTGCCAGCAGTCTCGGACAGGGGGAGACCCAGTACTTC.

The J gene is TRBJ2-1, the V gene TRBV7-8; 15 bases are shared with TRBD2. With V trimmed by 5 bases and J by 5 bases, 13 bases remained unmatched. CDR1 and CDR2 from the germline V gene are SGHVS and FQNEAQ. This CDR3 spans 19 amino acids. Here the CDR3 DNA reads TGTGCCAGCAGCCTAAACAGGACTAGCGGGAGGGCCGGTCACAATGAGCAGTTCTTC. It specifies CASSLNRTSGRAGHNEQFF.

V is TRBV18 and J is TRBJ1-1; weak D call: TRBD1 (6 bases). The germline V gene encodes CDR1 KGHSH and CDR2 LQKENI. The CDR3 loop spans 14 amino acids. With 1 base removed from V and 1 base from J, the gap between germline ends came to 7 bases. The CDR3 loop reads CASSPRQANTEAFF. As DNA, the CDR3 is TGTGCCAGCTCACCACGACAGGCGAACACTGAAGCTTTCTTT.

The chain uses TRBV2 and TRBJ2-7; D gene unclear. Germline V gives CDR1 SNHLY, CDR2 FYNNEI. Deletions cut 6 bases from V and 6 bases from J, with 15 bases between. The CDR3 has 13 amino acids. The CDR3 reads CASSETSTPEQYF. The CDR3 DNA sequence: TGTGCCAGCAGCGAAACCTCTACACCCGAGCAGTACTTC.

The chain has TRBV7-3 and TRBJ2-7; TRBD2 might be the D (5 bases). Germline V CDR1 and CDR2: SGHTA, FQGTGA. The CDR3 loop spans 15 amino acids. Between the trimmed V and J ends, which lost 1 base and 4 bases, there was a span of 14 bases. In nucleotides, the CDR3 is TGTGCCAGCAGCTTAAATGTGGGAGTGGGTTACGAGCAGTACTTC. This codes for CASSLNVGVGYEQYF.

The V and J genes are TRBV29-1 and TRBJ2-1; a possible D gene is TRBD2 (6 bases). V was clipped by 5 bases and J by 0 bases, with 14 bases between them. The germline gives CDR1 SQVTM, CDR2 ANQGSEA. The CDR3 is made up of 15 amino acids. The CDR3 coding sequence is TGCAGCGTTAGTGGGCGGGAAAGCTCCTACAATGAGCAGTTCTTC. Its translation: CSVSGRESSYNEQFF.

V and J are TRBV2 and TRBJ2-2; D not resolved. Germline V gene sequence: CDR1 SNHLY, CDR2 FYNNEI. CDR3 size: 16 residues. Trimming removed 2 bases from V and 1 base from J, with 11 bases in between. Here the CDR3 reads CASSERGARNTGELFF. The CDR3 bases are TGTGCCAGCAGTGAAAGAGGTGCACGGAACACCGGGGAGCTGTTTTTT.

The genes are TRBV11-2 and TRBJ2-3; D unclear. The ends were cut back, 1 base at V and 0 bases at J, with 5 bases in the middle. Germline V gene sequence: CDR1 SGHAT, CDR2 FQNNGV. The CDR3 length is 14 residues. The CDR3 nucleotides are TGTGCCAGCAGCTTAGGAGTGAGCACAGATACGCAGTATTTT. The encoded protein is CASSLGVSTDTQYF.

The chain carries TRBV28 and TRBJ1-2, with TRBD1 matching over 10 bases. The ends lost 6 bases at V and 6 bases at J; junction bases unmatched: 10. The germline gives CDR1 MDHEN, CDR2 SYDVKM. The CDR3 is 15 amino acids. CDR3 nucleotide sequence: TGTGCCAGCAGCTCCTCTCCGGGACAGGGGAATGGCTACACCTTC. It yields the protein CASSSSPGQGNGYTF.

This chain uses TRBV11-2 with TRBJ2-1, with a tentative D call TRBD1 (6 bases). V was clipped by 5 bases and J by 0 bases, with 14 bases between them. Looked up from germline, CDR1 is SGHAT and CDR2 is FQNNGV. The CDR3 spans 16 residues. The DNA for the CDR3 is TGTGCCAGCAGCCTCACACAGGGCGGCTCCTACAATGAGCAGTTCTTC. Translation gives CASSLTQGGSYNEQFF.

This chain joins TRBV15 and TRBJ1-1, with 10 bases matching TRBD1. The CDR3 has 14 residues. CDR1 and CDR2 from the germline V gene are LNHNV and YYDKDF (reference sequence). The ends lost 6 bases at V and 6 bases at J; junction bases unmatched: 7. The CDR3 sequence is CATRPDRGRAEAFF. The DNA of the CDR3 is TGTGCCACCAGACCGGACAGGGGGAGGGCTGAAGCTTTCTTT. The full variable domain, rest sourced from reference TRBV15 and TRBJ1-1, is DAMVIQNPRYQVTQFGKPVTLSCSQTLNHNVMYWYQQKSSQAPKLLFHYYDKDFNNEADTPDNFQSRRPNTSFCFLDIRSPGLGDTAMYLCATRPDRGRAEAFFGQGTRLTVV.